A single sample is the source of the 23 T cell receptor beta chains below, sequenced in a study of beta chain features in type 1 diabetes. The isolated RNA, all of it, was reverse transcribed, so expressed TCRB transcripts were what got sequenced. Libraries were prepared by immunoSEQ multiplex PCR; TCRdb keeps only in-frame clonotypes and omits some of them. Found here are under 250,000 clones, roughly an eighth of them singletons; the top ten hold about 0.03%. The sequenced sample consisted of naive CD4+ T cells from blood. The receptor set was obtained from a woman aged 40 to 55 in good health.

The rearrangement joins TRBV18 to TRBJ1-1, with 10 bases matching TRBD1. Germline V gene lookup returns CDR1 KGHSH and CDR2 LQKENI. This CDR3 spans 15 amino acids. Trimming removed 6 bases from V and 4 bases from J; junction bases left unmatched: 8. CDR3 bases: TGTGCCAGCTCTTACAGACAGGGGGCATCCACTGAAGCTTTCTTT. It is translated as CASSYRQGASTEAFF.

V is TRBV10-3 and J is TRBJ2-7; the match to TRBD2 covers 12 bases. This CDR3 has 14 amino acids. V lost 7 bases to trimming and J lost 7 bases; unmatched junction nucleotides: 8. Germline-derived CDR1 and CDR2 are ENHRY and SYGVKD. The CDR3 region is CAITPSGGAGEQYF. DNA for the CDR3: TGTGCCATCACGCCTAGCGGGGGGGCGGGTGAGCAGTACTTC.

This clone was seen only a few times. The rearrangement joins TRBV5-1 to TRBJ2-7, with 9 bases matching TRBD2. Germline lookup yields CDR1 SGHRS and CDR2 YFSETQ. The CDR3 length is 15 residues. J was trimmed by 1 base and V by 3 bases; bases with no gene match: 5. DNA for the CDR3: TGCGCCAGCAGCTCGGGACTAGCCGTTTCCTACGAGCAGTACTTC. Residues: CASSSGLAVSYEQYF.

This CDR3 is CASSGGDTDTQYF. CDR3 bases: TGTGCCAGCTCAGGAGGGGACACAGATACGCAGTATTTT. The rearrangement joins TRBV18 to TRBJ2-3; D is possibly TRBD2 (6 bases). This CDR3 is built from 13 residues. Germline V gene data show CDR1 as KGHSH and CDR2 as LQKENI. V was clipped by 5 bases and J by 2 bases, with 8 bases between them.

This clone has only a few counts. This chain connects TRBV19 to TRBJ1-5; D remains unclear. The ends were cut back, 0 bases at V and 4 bases at J, with 7 bases in the middle. This CDR3 spans 14 amino acids. Germline V gives CDR1 LNHDA, CDR2 SQIVND (reference sequence). The CDR3 DNA reads TGTGCCAGTAGTATAGAGGTCGGGAATCAGCCCCAGCATTTT. Translating it yields CASSIEVGNQPQHF.

The chain recombines TRBV12-5 with TRBJ1-3, with 12 bases lining up with TRBD1. The CDR3 sequence is 19 residues long. Germline values: CDR1 LGHNT, CDR2 FRNRAP. J gave up 2 bases and V 6 bases, and 14 bases lay outside the gene matches. The CDR3 spells CASGTRGPGQGATGNTIYF. The CDR3 region has the DNA TGTGCTAGTGGGACGAGAGGCCCGGGACAGGGGGCGACTGGAAACACCATATATTTT.

V is TRBV7-9 and J is TRBJ1-3, with a weak D call TRBD1 (5 bases). V was shortened by 3 bases and J by 1 base, with 10 bases between the two germline ends. The germline V gene encodes CDR1 SEHNR and CDR2 FQNEAQ (reference sequence). CDR3 length: 15 residues. For the CDR3, the DNA is TGTGCCAGCAGCTTCAGGGCCGCGTCTGGAAACACCATATATTTT. It specifies CASSFRAASGNTIYF.

This clone was observed a handful of times. The V and J genes are TRBV7-2 and TRBJ1-3; TRBD1 might be the D (5 bases). This CDR3 contains 14 residues. Germline V gene lookup returns CDR1 SGHTA and CDR2 FQGNSA. Trimming took off 4 bases at V and 0 bases at J, with 7 bases between the two ends. In nucleotides, the CDR3 is TGTGCCAGCAGCTCCCAGGGCTCTGGAAACACCATATATTTT. Its protein is CASSSQGSGNTIYF. Full variable domain (missing parts from reference TRBV7-2 and TRBJ1-3): GAGVSQSPSNKVTEKGKDVELRCDPISGHTALYWYRQSLGQGLEFLIYFQGNSAPDKSGLPSDRFSAERTGGSVSTLTIQRTQQEDSAVYLCASSSQGSGNTIYFGEGSWLTVV.

This sequence joins TRBV6-1 and TRBJ2-5, with D perhaps matching TRBD1 (5 bases). Trimming removed 2 bases at V and 5 bases at J, with 24 bases between. CDR1 MNHNS and CDR2 SASEGT come from the germline V gene. The CDR3 spans 18 residues. The CDR3 sequence is CASSERLGVGQLTETQYF. The CDR3 coding sequence is TGTGCCAGCAGTGAAAGGCTTGGCGTCGGACAATTAACGGAGACCCAGTACTTC.

The genes are TRBV18 and TRBJ2-3; D is uncertain. Germline-derived CDR1 and CDR2 are KGHSH and LQKENI. This CDR3 is 14 amino acids long. The V end was cut by 1 base, the J end by 0 bases, with 5 bases between. CDR3 sequence: CASSPLTSTDTQYF. The CDR3 DNA reads as TGTGCCAGCTCACCACTCACTAGCACAGATACGCAGTATTTT.

V and J are TRBV27 and TRBJ2-1; 10 nucleotides align to TRBD1. Looked up from germline, CDR1 is MNHEY and CDR2 is SMNVEV (reference sequence). Losses at the gene ends were 7 bases for V and 5 bases for J; bases not matched to a gene: 11. This CDR3 is built from 16 residues. CDR3 nucleotide sequence: TGTGCCAGCACAAGGACAGGGGGAACAACGAACAATGAGCAGTTCTTC. Amino acids: CASTRTGGTTNNEQFF.

The chain is built from TRBV29-1 and TRBJ1-2; 12 positions match TRBD1. Trimming took 6 bases from V and 5 from J; bases not matched to a gene: 7. The CDR3 runs to 14 residues. The germline V gene has CDR1 SQVTM and CDR2 ANQGSEA. The CDR3 nucleotides are TGCAGCGTGGGACAGGGGGCTTACGGTTATGGCTACACCTTC. It specifies CSVGQGAYGYGYTF.

The sample holds a few counts of this clone. The J gene is TRBJ1-2, the V gene TRBV29-1, with TRBD1 as a possible D gene (5 bases). The germline V gene has CDR1 SQVTM and CDR2 ANQGSEA. The CDR3 spans 14 residues. Trimming pared 5 bases from V and 4 bases from J, leaving 17 bases between. The CDR3 is CSVIRVGEGYGYTF. Here the CDR3 DNA reads TGCAGCGTTATTCGTGTGGGGGAGGGCTATGGCTACACCTTC.

This clone has only a few counts. The chain couples TRBV7-9 to TRBJ1-2; 7 bases match TRBD1. Germline trimming cut 4 bases from V and 4 bases from J; bases unmatched to any gene: 12. Germline values: CDR1 SEHNR, CDR2 FQNEAQ (reference sequence). The CDR3 runs 16 residues. CDR3 sequence reads: CASSSIDRASSYGYTF. The CDR3 region has the DNA TGTGCCAGCAGCTCGATTGACAGGGCGAGTAGCTATGGCTACACCTTC.

This clone was counted only a few times. V usage is TRBV5-1 and J usage is TRBJ2-3, with TRBD2 matching 9 bases. CDR1 SGHRS and CDR2 YFSETQ come from the germline V gene. This CDR3 is 15 amino acids long. Losses at the gene ends were 1 base for V and 7 bases for J; bases not matched to a gene: 7. CDR3 sequence (DNA): TGCGCCAGCAGCTTGAGCGGGGGGTCATCGCATACGCAGTATTTT. Its translation is CASSLSGGSSHTQYF.

This clone occurred a few times. The chain carries TRBV9 and TRBJ2-1; D might be TRBD1 (6 bases). V lost 0 bases, J lost 6 bases, and 13 bases lay in between. The length of the CDR3 is 15 residues. Per the germline V gene, CDR1 is SGDLS and CDR2 is YYNGEE. As DNA, the CDR3 is TGTGCCAGCAGCGTAGCTCTGGGGGCGGGCAATGAGCAGTTCTTC. Encoded protein: CASSVALGAGNEQFF.

This clone was picked up a small number of times. The V and J genes are TRBV5-4 and TRBJ1-4, with D possibly matching TRBD1 (5 bases). The V and J ends lost 2 bases and 8 bases respectively, with 13 bases between them. The germline CDR1 and CDR2 sequences are SGHNT and YYREEE (reference sequence). The CDR3 has 14 residues. In DNA form, the CDR3 reads TGTGCCAGCAGCTTCGGAGGGGTTGGGGAAAAACTGTTTTTT. This encodes CASSFGGVGEKLFF. Drawing the rest from reference TRBV5-4 and TRBJ1-4, the complete variable domain is ETGVTQSPTHLIKTRGQQVTLRCSSQSGHNTVSWYQQALGQGPQFIFQYYREEENGRGNFPPRFSGLQFPNYSSELNVNALELDDSALYLCASSFGGVGEKLFFGSGTQLSVL.

The table lists this clone with a few counts. The rearrangement joins TRBV7-2 to TRBJ2-5; TRBD1 might be the D (6 bases). CDR1 is SGHTA, CDR2 FQGNSA, per germline. V gave up 7 bases and J gave up 4 bases, with 16 bases separating them. CDR3 length equals 14 residues. CDR3 in amino acids: CASTPRGWGETQYF. The CDR3 DNA reads as TGTGCCAGCACCCCGAGGGGGTGGGGAGAGACCCAGTACTTC.

This clone was seen a few times. The J gene is TRBJ2-5, the V gene TRBV6-5; D might be TRBD2 (6 bases). Per germline, CDR1 MNHEY and CDR2 SVGAGI. The V and J ends lost 8 bases and 5 bases respectively, with 21 bases between them. This CDR3 contains 15 residues. CDR3 DNA sequence: TGTGCCAGCCTGGAGGGGCAGGGCCCGCCGGAGACCCAGTACTTC. It codes for CASLEGQGPPETQYF.

The CDR3 coding sequence is TGCGCCAGCAGCTTGGGGACAGGGACCCCCTACGAGCAGTACTTC. Protein product: CASSLGTGTPYEQYF. This chain connects TRBV5-1 to TRBJ2-7; 8 bases match TRBD1. CDR1 is SGHRS, CDR2 YFSETQ, per germline. J was trimmed by 2 bases and V by 0 bases; bases with no gene match: 4. There are 15 residues in the CDR3.

This clone appeared a few times. The chain has TRBV7-2 and TRBJ1-1; the D is unclear. V shed 1 base and J shed 1 base, with 7 bases lying between them. The germline V gene encodes CDR1 SGHTA and CDR2 FQGNSA. The CDR3 has 14 amino acids. The DNA of the CDR3 is TGTGCCAGCAGCTTAGTATCAGGGAACACTGAAGCTTTCTTT. As protein: CASSLVSGNTEAFF. Complete variable domain (other parts from reference TRBV7-2 and TRBJ1-1): GAGVSQSPSNKVTEKGKDVELRCDPISGHTALYWYRQSLGQGLEFLIYFQGNSAPDKSGLPSDRFSAERTGGSVSTLTIQRTQQEDSAVYLCASSLVSGNTEAFFGQGTRLTVV.

The table lists this clone with a few counts. The chain uses TRBV7-2 and TRBJ1-2, with a weak D call TRBD1 (6 bases). Germline CDR1 reads SGHTA; CDR2 reads FQGNSA. The CDR3 extends over 15 amino acids. The V end lost 5 bases, the J end lost 2 bases, and 15 bases lay between the germline ends. CDR3 region: CASSEQTGSNYGYTF. DNA for the CDR3: TGTGCCAGCAGCGAACAAACAGGGAGCAACTATGGCTACACCTTC.

The sample holds a few counts of this clone. This sequence joins TRBV7-2 and TRBJ1-1, with D unclear. This CDR3 spans 16 amino acids. From germline, CDR1 is SGHTA and CDR2 FQGNSA. The V and J ends lost 1 base and 1 base respectively, with 13 bases between them. DNA of the CDR3: TGTGCCAGCAGCTTAGAGCAGGTCCAAACGAACACTGAAGCTTTCTTT. It yields the protein CASSLEQVQTNTEAFF.